The clone carrying this T cell receptor beta chain was observed many times. The data derive from a study of response to subunit inactivated influenza vaccine. Trimming shortened V by 4 bases and J by 0 bases, and 10 bases separated the two germline ends. Germline lookup yields CDR1 SQVTM and CDR2 ANQGSEA. The CDR3 is 13 residues long. Each CDR3 protein gets one entry after TCRdb re-called the RT-PCR reads with MiXCR. The table shows 700,000 to 900,000 distinct CDR3 sequences, with around 20% occurring only once. The source is a man between 45 and 60 years old who received an inactivated influenza vaccine. The rearrangement links TRBV29-1 to TRBJ2-7; D might be TRBD2 (6 bases). This material consisted of PBMCs from blood, taken roughly 5 days after vaccination. The CDR3 reads CSVGRGSSYEQYF. In DNA, the CDR3 is TGCAGCGTTGGACGGGGGAGCTCCTACGAGCAGTACTTC.